This T cell receptor (beta chain) was observed in a study of blood T cell repertoires in COVID-19. Study-wide context: Material from acute and convalescent COVID-19 was sourced from the United States, Italy and Spain. Sample material is recorded as cDNA or gDNA derived from T cells, B-cell-depleted T cells, or PBMCs.

In the original workflow: Reference gene primer amplification in the assay estimated nucleated cell counts. The method was immunoSEQ multiplex PCR; TCRdb's version includes in-frame clones alone and lacks a portion of them. V, J and clone size reflect that table, while D and trimming were determined from the DNA. The sample gives over 300,000 clones, 85% to 90% of which show up once; 6.5% is in the top ten. A word on this clone: The sample carries other DNA sequences with the same CDR3.

The junction had 4 bases not matched to a gene; V was cut back by 5 bases and J by 6 bases. Germline V gene sequence: CDR1 MNHEY, CDR2 SMNVEV (reference sequence). CDR3 size: 14 residues. Sequencing was done on a sample of peripheral blood. The J gene is TRBJ2-1, the V gene TRBV27; 10 nucleotides line up with TRBD1. This sequence was found in a man younger than 35 with active or convalescent COVID-19. In DNA, the CDR3 is TGTGCCAGCAGTCTCGGACAGGGGGGCAATGAGCAGTTCTTC. Translation gives CASSLGQGGNEQFF.